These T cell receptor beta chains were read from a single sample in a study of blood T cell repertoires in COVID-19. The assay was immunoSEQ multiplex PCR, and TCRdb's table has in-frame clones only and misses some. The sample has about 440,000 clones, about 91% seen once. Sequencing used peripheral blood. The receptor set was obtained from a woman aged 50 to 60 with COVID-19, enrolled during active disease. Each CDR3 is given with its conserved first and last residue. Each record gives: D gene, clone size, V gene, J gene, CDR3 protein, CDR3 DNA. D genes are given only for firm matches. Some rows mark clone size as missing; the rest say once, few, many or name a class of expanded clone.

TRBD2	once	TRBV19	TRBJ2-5	CASSPRLAGAGGTQYF	TGTGCCAGTAGTCCACGACTAGCGGGGGCCGGGGGGACCCAGTACTTC
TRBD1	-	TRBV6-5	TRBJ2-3	CASRWTGAADTQYF	TGTGCCAGCCGATGGACAGGTGCAGCAGATACGCAGTATTTT
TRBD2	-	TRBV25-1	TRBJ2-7	CASTGGGDEQYF	TGTGCCAGCACCGGGGGAGGGGACGAGCAGTACTTC
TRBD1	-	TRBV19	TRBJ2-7	CASSTRQGGYEQYF	TGTGCCAGTAGTACCCGACAGGGGGGCTACGAGCAGTACTTC
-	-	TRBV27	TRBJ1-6	CASRPLGPLGPLHF	TGTGCCAGCAGACCGCTTGGGCCCTTAGGACCCCTCCACTTT
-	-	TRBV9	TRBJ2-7	CASSVREGEQYF	TGTGCCAGCAGCGTCCGGGAAGGAGAGCAGTACTTC
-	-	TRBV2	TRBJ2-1	CASSGGVSDEQFF	TGTGCCAGCAGTGGCGGGGTATCAGATGAGCAGTTCTTC
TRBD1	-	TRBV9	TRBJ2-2	CASSINRQGGLFNTGELFF	TGTGCCAGCAGCATAAACCGACAGGGGGGACTATTCAACACCGGGGAGCTGTTTTTT
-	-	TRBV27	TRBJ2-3	CASSLGDSAGDTQYF	TGTGCCAGCAGCTTAGGCGACAGCGCTGGGGATACGCAGTATTTT
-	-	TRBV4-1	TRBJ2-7	CASSPVQDYEQYF	TGCGCCAGCAGTCCAGTACAGGACTACGAGCAGTACTTC
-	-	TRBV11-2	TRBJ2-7	CASSLVGGGYSYEQYF	TGTGCCAGCAGCTTAGTCGGCGGGGGCTACTCCTACGAGCAGTACTTC
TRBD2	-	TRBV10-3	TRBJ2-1	CAISESSGDEQFF	TGTGCCATCAGTGAGTCGAGCGGGGATGAGCAGTTCTTC
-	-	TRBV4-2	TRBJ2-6	CASSQVWRGGSSGANVLTF	TGTGCCAGCAGCCAAGTGTGGAGGGGGGGTAGCTCTGGGGCCAACGTCCTGACTTTC
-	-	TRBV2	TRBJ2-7	CASSPIRTYYEQYF	TGTGCCAGCAGTCCTATTAGGACATACTACGAGCAGTACTTC
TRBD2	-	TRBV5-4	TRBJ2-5	CASSFGMGTSEETQYF	TGTGCCAGCAGCTTTGGGATGGGGACTAGCGAAGAGACCCAGTACTTC
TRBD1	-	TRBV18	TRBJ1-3	CASSPELQGTGNTIYF	TGTGCCAGCTCACCAGAATTACAGGGGACGGGAAACACCATATATTTT
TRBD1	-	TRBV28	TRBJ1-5	CASSFRGPQPQHF	TGTGCCAGCAGTTTTAGGGGGCCACAGCCCCAGCATTTT
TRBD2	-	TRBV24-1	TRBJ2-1	CATSDISGGRQFF	TGTGCCACCAGTGATATAAGCGGGGGAAGGCAGTTCTTC
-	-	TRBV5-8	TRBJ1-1	CASSLGVGGHTEAFF	TGTGCCAGCAGCCTAGGGGTCGGGGGACACACTGAAGCTTTCTTT
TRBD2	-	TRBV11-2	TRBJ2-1	CASSGPGLANNEQFF	TGTGCCAGCAGTGGACCGGGACTAGCGAACAATGAGCAGTTCTTC
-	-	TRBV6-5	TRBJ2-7	CASSYSPYGYEQYF	TGTGCCAGCAGTTATAGCCCTTACGGCTACGAGCAGTACTTC
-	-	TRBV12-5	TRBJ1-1	CASGLVVGPIMNTEAFF	TGTGCTAGTGGTTTGGTAGTGGGCCCGATTATGAACACTGAAGCTTTCTTT
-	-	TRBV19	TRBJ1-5	CASIPGVGPQHF	TGTGCCAGTATTCCGGGAGTAGGGCCCCAGCATTTT
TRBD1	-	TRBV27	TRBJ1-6	CASKGAGGNSPLHF	TGTGCCAGCAAGGGGGCAGGGGGTAATTCACCCCTCCACTTT
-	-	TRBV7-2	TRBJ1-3	CASSYDSYSGNTIYF	TGTGCCAGCAGCTATGACTCCTACTCTGGAAACACCATATATTTT
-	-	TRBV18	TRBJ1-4	CASSPLGERNEKLFF	TGTGCCAGCTCACCACTAGGGGAACGTAATGAAAAACTGTTTTTT
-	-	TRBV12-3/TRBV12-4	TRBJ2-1	CACKAGNNEQFF	TGTGCCTGTAAGGCAGGAAACAATGAGCAGTTCTTC
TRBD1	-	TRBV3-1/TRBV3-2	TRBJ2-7	CASTRTGVEQYF	TGTGCCAGCACCCGGACAGGGGTCGAGCAGTACTTC
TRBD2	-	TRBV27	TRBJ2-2	CASSLLGGLNTGELFF	TGTGCCAGCAGTTTACTGGGAGGGCTGAACACCGGGGAGCTGTTTTTT
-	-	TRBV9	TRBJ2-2	CASSDESGELFF	TGTGCCAGCAGCGACGAGTCAGGGGAGCTGTTTTTT
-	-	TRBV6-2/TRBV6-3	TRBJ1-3	CASSQDAGFGSGNTIYF	TGTGCCAGCAGCCAGGATGCAGGGTTTGGCTCTGGAAACACCATATATTTT
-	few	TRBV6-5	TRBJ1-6	CASSSLVGAGNSPLHF	TGTGCCAGCAGTTCTCTCGTCGGAGCGGGGAATTCACCCCTCCACTTT
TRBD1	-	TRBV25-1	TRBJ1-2	CASIPNQGAGGYTF	TGTGCCAGCATCCCAAACCAGGGGGCTGGGGGCTACACCTTC
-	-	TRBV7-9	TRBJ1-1	CASSFRRGGGHEAFF	TGTGCCAGCAGCTTTAGACGGGGCGGGGGACATGAAGCTTTCTTT
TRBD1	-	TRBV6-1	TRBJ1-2	CASSGIYDRVRDGYTF	TGTGCCAGCAGTGGAATATATGACAGGGTAAGGGATGGCTACACCTTC
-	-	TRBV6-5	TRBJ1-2	CASRDRGFDYGYTF	TGTGCCAGCAGGGACCGGGGTTTCGACTATGGCTACACCTTC
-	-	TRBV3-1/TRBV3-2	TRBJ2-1	CASSQAPDSRGVNEQFF	TGTGCCAGCAGCCAAGCACCGGATAGCCGTGGAGTCAATGAGCAGTTCTTC
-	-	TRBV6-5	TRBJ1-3	CASSRESSGNTIYF	TGTGCCAGCAGTCGCGAGAGCTCTGGAAACACCATATATTTT
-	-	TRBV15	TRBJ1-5	CATSIQGYNQPQHF	TGTGCCACCAGCATTCAGGGGTATAATCAGCCCCAGCATTTT
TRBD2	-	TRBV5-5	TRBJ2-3	CASSPGTIYTDTQYF	TGTGCCAGCAGCCCCGGGACTATCTACACAGATACGCAGTATTTT
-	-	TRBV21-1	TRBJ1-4	CASTPQGPTNEKLFF	TGTGCCAGCACCCCACAGGGCCCAACTAATGAAAAACTGTTTTTT
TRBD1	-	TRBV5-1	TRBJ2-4	CASSLAGGENIQYF	TGCGCCAGCAGCTTGGCAGGGGGTGAAAACATTCAGTACTTC
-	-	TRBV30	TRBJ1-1	CAWSMGGDTEAFF	TGTGCCTGGAGTATGGGGGGGGACACTGAAGCTTTCTTT
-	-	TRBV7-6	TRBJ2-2	CASSLPLRQGGTGELFF	TGTGCCAGCAGCTTACCCCTGCGACAGGGAGGAACCGGGGAGCTGTTTTTT
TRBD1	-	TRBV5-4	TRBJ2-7	CASSYDRVGEEQYF	TGTGCCAGCAGCTATGACAGGGTCGGAGAGGAGCAGTACTTC
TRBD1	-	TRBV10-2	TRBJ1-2	CASSTDRASGYTF	TGCGCCAGCAGTACGGACAGGGCCTCTGGCTACACCTTC
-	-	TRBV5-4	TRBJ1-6	CASSWGTKNSPLHF	TGTGCCAGCAGCTGGGGGACAAAGAATTCACCCCTCCACTTT
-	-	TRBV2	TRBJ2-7	CASSVRGEQYF	TGTGCCAGCAGTGTACGAGGCGAGCAGTACTTC
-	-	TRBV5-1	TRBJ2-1	CASSLDSDSYNEQFF	TGCGCCAGCAGCTTGGACAGTGACTCCTACAATGAGCAGTTCTTC
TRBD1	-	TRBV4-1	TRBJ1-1	CASRNTGGASDTEAFF	TGCGCCAGCAGGAATACAGGGGGCGCGTCTGACACTGAAGCTTTCTTT
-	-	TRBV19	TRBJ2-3	CASSNRWADTQYF	TGTGCCAGTAGTAACCGATGGGCGGATACGCAGTATTTT
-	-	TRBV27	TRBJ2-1	CASRRVRGEQFF	TGTGCCAGCCGACGAGTCCGGGGTGAGCAGTTCTTC
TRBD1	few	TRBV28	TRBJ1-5	CASRTSGQGYQPQHF	TGTGCCAGCAGGACTTCGGGACAGGGGTATCAGCCCCAGCATTTT
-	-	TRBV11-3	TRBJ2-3	CASSDGPGTQYF	TGTGCCAGCTCCGACGGCCCGGGTACGCAGTATTTT
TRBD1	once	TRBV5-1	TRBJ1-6	CASSLGDSSPLHF	TGCGCCAGCAGCTTGGGGGACAGTTCACCCCTCCACTTT
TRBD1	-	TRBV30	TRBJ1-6	CAWQSGTGHSPLHF	TGTGCCTGGCAATCCGGGACAGGGCATTCACCCCTCCACTTT
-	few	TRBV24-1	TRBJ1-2	CATSGDGGDLLGGYTF	TGTGCCACCAGTGGGGATGGAGGGGATCTGCTGGGTGGCTACACCTTC
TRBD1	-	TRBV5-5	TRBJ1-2	CASSPLTGTGDYGYTF	TGTGCCAGCAGCCCCTTGACAGGGACGGGGGACTATGGCTACACCTTC
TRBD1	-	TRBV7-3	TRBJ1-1	CASSQGQGSVTEAFF	TGTGCCAGCAGCCAGGGACAGGGATCGGTGACTGAAGCTTTCTTT